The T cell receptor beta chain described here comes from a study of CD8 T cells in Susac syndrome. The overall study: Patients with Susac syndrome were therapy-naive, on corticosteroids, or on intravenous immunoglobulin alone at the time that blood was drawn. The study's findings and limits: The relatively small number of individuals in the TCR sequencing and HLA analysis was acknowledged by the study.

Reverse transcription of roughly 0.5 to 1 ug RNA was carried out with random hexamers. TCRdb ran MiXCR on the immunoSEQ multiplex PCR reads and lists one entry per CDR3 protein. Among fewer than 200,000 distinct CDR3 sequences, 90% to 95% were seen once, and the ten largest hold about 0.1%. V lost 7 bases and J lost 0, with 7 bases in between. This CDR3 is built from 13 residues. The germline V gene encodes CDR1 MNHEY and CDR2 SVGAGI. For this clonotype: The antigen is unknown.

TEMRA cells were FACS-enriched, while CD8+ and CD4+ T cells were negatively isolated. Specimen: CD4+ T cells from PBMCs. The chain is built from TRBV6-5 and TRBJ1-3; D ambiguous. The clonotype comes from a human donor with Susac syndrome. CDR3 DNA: TGTGCCAGCATCGCCCCCTCTGGAAACACCATATATTTT. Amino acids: CASIAPSGNTIYF.